What follows are 6 T cell receptor beta chains derived from one specimen sequenced in a study of blood T cell repertoires in COVID-19. The table came from immunoSEQ multiplex PCR; TCRdb's copy has only in-frame clones and leaves some out. Seen here are 160,000 or so clones, more than 70% observed once, and the top ten hold 4.5% to 7.5%. Sequences were obtained from PBMCs or T cells enriched from blood (not recorded which). The receptors stem from a man aged 40-50 years who had recovered from COVID-19.

About this clone: The sample contains more than one DNA sequence encoding this CDR3. V and J are TRBV5-1 and TRBJ2-6; TRBD1 aligns across 7 bases. The CDR3 totals 15 residues. CDR1 is SGHRS and CDR2 is YFSETQ in the germline V gene. V dropped 2 bases and J dropped 2; count of bases not matched to a gene: 1. The CDR3 loop is CASSLGGAGANVLTF. The CDR3, as DNA: TGCGCCAGCAGCTTAGGGGGCGCTGGGGCCAACGTCCTGACTTTC.

The rearrangement links TRBV30 to TRBJ2-2, with no clear D. CDR3 size: 14 residues. V lost 4 bases and J lost 0, with 9 bases in between. Germline-derived CDR1 and CDR2 are GTSNPN and SVGIG (reference sequence). This chain's CDR3 is CAWKSLTNTGELFF. The CDR3 region has the DNA TGTGCCTGGAAGAGCCTAACGAACACCGGGGAGCTGTTTTTT.

The CDR3, as DNA: TGTGCCAGCAGCTTGACAGGGGCTAATGAAAAACTGTTTTTT. Translating gives CASSLTGANEKLFF. V usage is TRBV5-4 and J usage is TRBJ1-4; 7 nucleotides match TRBD1. The germline V gene encodes CDR1 SGHNT and CDR2 YYREEE (reference sequence). V dropped 1 base and J dropped 3; count of bases not matched to a gene: 0. The CDR3 is made up of 14 amino acids. Full variable domain (missing parts from reference TRBV5-4 and TRBJ1-4): ETGVTQSPTHLIKTRGQQVTLRCSSQSGHNTVSWYQQALGQGPQFIFQYYREEENGRGNFPPRFSGLQFPNYSSELNVNALELDDSALYLCASSLTGANEKLFFGSGTQLSVL.

This chain uses TRBV19 with TRBJ1-2; no firm D call. The CDR3 covers 15 residues. Trimming cost V 3 bases and J 6 bases, with 17 bases left between them. Germline loops: CDR1 LNHDA, CDR2 SQIVND (reference sequence). CDR3 DNA: TGTGCCAGTAGTATTTTCCAACGGGGTTATAATGGCTACACCTTC. It encodes CASSIFQRGYNGYTF.

The gene calls are TRBV30 and TRBJ1-1; TRBD1 matches 7 bases. V shed 2 bases and J 1 base; nucleotides not matched to a gene: 13. CDR3 length: 17 residues. Per the germline V gene, CDR1 is GTSNPN and CDR2 is SVGIG (reference sequence). CDR3 region: CAWSLFPAGGTNTEAFF. As DNA, the CDR3 is TGTGCCTGGAGTCTGTTCCCGGCAGGGGGTACGAACACTGAAGCTTTCTTT.

The chain recombines TRBV2 with TRBJ1-5; 7 bases are a match to TRBD1. CDR3 length: 15 amino acids. V gave up 7 bases and J gave up 0 bases; unmatched junction bases: 6. Germline loops: CDR1 SNHLY, CDR2 FYNNEI. The CDR3 loop is CASNPTGYSNQPQHF. The DNA for the CDR3 is TGTGCCAGCAACCCGACAGGGTATAGCAATCAGCCCCAGCATTTT.